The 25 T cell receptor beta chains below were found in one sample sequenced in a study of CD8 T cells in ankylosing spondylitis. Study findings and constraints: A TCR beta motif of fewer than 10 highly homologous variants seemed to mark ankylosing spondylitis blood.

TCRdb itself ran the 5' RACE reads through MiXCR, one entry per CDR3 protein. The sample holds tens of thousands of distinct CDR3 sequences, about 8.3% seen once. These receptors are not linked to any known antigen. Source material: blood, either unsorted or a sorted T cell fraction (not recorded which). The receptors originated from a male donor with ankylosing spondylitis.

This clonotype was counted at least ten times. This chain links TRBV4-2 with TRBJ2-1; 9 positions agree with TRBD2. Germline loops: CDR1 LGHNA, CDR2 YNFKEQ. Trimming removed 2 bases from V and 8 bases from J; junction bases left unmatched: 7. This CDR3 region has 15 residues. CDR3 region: CASSQISGSGDEQFF. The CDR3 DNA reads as TGTGCCAGCAGCCAAATTAGCGGGAGTGGCGATGAGCAGTTCTTC.

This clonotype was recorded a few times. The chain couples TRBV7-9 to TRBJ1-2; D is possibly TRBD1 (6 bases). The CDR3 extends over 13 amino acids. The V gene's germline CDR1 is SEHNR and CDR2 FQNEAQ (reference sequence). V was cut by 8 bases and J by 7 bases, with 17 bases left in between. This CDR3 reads CASDNQGYPGYTF. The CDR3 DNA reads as TGTGCCAGCGATAACCAGGGGTATCCTGGCTACACCTTC.

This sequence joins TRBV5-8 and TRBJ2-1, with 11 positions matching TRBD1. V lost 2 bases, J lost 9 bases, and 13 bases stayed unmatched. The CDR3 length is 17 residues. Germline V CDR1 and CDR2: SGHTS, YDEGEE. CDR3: CASSFRTGGINDGEQFF. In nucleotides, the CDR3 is TGTGCCAGCAGCTTCCGGACAGGGGGCATCAATGATGGTGAGCAGTTCTTC.

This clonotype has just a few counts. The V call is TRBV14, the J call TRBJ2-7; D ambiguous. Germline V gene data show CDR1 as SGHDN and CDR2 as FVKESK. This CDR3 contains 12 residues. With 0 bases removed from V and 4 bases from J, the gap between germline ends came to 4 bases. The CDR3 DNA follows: TGTGCCAGCAGCCAAGACAGTTACGAGCAGTACGTC. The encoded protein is CASSQDSYEQYV.

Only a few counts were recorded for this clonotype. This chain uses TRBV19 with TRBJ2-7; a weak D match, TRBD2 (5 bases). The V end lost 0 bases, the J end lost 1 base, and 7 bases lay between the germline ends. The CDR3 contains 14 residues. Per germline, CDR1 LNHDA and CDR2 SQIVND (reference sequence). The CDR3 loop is CASSIDGESYEQYF. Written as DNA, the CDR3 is TGTGCCAGTAGTATAGACGGGGAATCCTACGAGCAGTACTTC.

DNA of the CDR3: TGCAGTGCTAGTACCGATTCCTACGAGCAGTACGTC. Its translation: CSASTDSYEQYV. The chain has TRBV20-1 and TRBJ2-7; D unresolved. The CDR3 length is 12 residues. Trimming removed 3 bases from V and 1 base from J, with 7 bases in between. In germline, CDR1 is DFQATT, CDR2 SNEGSKA (reference sequence).

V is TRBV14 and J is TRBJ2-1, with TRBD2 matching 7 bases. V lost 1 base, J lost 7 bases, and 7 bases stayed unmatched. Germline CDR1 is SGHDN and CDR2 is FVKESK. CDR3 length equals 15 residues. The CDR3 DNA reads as TGTGCCAGCAGCCAAGGTGCGGGAGTTAGTAATGAGCAGTTCTTC. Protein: CASSQGAGVSNEQFF.

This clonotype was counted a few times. DNA for the CDR3: TGTGCCAGCAGCTCCCCCCTCGCAGTCGACTCTATGAGCTACACCTTC. Translated, it gives CASSSPLAVDSMSYTF. The V gene is TRBV5-5, the J gene TRBJ1-2; D is ambiguous. This CDR3 spans 16 amino acids. CDR1 SGHKS and CDR2 YYEKEE come from the germline V gene (reference sequence). The ends were cut back, 3 bases at V and 9 bases at J, with 24 bases in the middle.

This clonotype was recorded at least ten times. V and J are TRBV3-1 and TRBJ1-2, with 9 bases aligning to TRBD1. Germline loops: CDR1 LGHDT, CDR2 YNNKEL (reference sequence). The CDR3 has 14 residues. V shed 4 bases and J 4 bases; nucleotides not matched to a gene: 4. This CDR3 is CASSLGQGPYGYTF. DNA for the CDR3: TGTGCCAGCAGCCTGGGACAGGGCCCCTATGGCTACACCTTC.

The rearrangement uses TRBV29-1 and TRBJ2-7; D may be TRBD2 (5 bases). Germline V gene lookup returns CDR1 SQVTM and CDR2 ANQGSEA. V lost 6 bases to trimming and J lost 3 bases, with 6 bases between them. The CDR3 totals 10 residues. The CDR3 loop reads CSVAGYEQYF. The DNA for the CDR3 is TGCAGCGTGGCGGGCTACGAGCAGTACTTC.

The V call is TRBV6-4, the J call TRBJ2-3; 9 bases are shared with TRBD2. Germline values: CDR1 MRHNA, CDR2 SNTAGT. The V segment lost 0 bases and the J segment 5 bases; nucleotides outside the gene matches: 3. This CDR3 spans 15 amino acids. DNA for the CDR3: TGTGCCAGCAGTGACTCGCTGCGGGGGGGAGATACGCAGTATTTT. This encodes CASSDSLRGGDTQYF.

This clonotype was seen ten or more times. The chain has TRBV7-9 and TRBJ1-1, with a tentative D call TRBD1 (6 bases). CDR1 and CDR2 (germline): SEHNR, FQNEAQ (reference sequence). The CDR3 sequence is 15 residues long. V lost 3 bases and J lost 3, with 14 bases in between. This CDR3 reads CASSFFDSGDTEAFF. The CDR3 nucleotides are TGTGCCAGCAGCTTCTTCGACTCAGGGGACACTGAAGCTTTCTTT. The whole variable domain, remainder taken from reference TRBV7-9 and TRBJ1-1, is DTGVSQNPRHKITKRGQNVTFRCDPISEHNRLYWYRQTLGQGPEFLTYFQNEAQLEKSRLLSDRFSAERPKGSFSTLEIQRTEQGDSAMYLCASSFFDSGDTEAFFGQGTRLTVV.

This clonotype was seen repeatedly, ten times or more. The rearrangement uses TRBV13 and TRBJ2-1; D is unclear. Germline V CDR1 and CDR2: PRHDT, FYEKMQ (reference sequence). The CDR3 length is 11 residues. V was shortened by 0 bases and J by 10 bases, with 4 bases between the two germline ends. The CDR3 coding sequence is TGTGCCAGCAGCTTAGGCTGGGAGCAGTTCTTC. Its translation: CASSLGWEQFF.

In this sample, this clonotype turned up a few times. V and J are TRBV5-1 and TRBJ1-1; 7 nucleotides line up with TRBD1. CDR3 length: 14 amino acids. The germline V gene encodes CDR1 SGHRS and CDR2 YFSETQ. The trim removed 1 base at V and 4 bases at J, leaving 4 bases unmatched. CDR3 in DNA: TGCGCCAGCAGCTTGACAGGGGAGCTCACTGAAGCTTTCTTT. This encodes CASSLTGELTEAFF.

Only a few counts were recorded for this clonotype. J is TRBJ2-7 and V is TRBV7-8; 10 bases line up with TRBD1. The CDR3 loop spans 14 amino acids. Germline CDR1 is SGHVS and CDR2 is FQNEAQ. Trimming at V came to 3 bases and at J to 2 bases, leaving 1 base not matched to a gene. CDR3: CASSFGTGAYEQYV. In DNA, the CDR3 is TGTGCCAGCAGCTTCGGGACAGGGGCCTACGAGCAGTACGTC.

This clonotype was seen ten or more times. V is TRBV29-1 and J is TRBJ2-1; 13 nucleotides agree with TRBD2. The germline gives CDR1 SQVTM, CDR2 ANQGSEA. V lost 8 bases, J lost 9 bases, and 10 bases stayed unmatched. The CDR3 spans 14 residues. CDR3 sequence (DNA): TGCAGCACCACCGGGACTAGCGGGATCGGTGAGCAGTTCTTC. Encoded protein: CSTTGTSGIGEQFF.

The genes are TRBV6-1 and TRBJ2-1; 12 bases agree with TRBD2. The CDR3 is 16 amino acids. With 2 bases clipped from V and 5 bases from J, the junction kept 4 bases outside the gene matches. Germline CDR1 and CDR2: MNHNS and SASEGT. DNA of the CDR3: TGTGCCAGCAGTGAACCGACTAGCGGGAGAAACAATGAGCAGTTCTTC. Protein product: CASSEPTSGRNNEQFF.

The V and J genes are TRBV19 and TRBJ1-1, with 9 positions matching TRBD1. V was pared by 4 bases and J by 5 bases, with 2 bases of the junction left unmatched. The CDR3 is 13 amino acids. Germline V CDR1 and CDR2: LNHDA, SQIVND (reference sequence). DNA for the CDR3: TGTGCCAGTAGTAACAGGGGGCGGACTGAAGCTTTCTTT. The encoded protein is CASSNRGRTEAFF. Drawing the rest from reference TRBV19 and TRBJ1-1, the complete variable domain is DGGITQSPKYLFRKEGQNVTLSCEQNLNHDAMYWYRQDPGQGLRLIYYSQIVNDFQKGDIAEGYSVSREKKESFPLTVTSAQKNPTAFYLCASSNRGRTEAFFGQGTRLTVV.

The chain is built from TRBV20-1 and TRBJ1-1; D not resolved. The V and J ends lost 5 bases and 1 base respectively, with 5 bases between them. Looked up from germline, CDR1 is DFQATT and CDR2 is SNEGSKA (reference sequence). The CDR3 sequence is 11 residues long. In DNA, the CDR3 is TGCAGTGCTCACACGAACACTGAAGCTTTCTTT. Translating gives CSAHTNTEAFF.

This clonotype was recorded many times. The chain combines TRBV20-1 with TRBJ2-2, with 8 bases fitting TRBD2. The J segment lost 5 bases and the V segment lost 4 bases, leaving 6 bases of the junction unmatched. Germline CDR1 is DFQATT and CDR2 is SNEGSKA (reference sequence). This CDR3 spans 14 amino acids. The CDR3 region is CSANWAGGTGELFF. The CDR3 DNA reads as TGCAGTGCTAATTGGGCGGGGGGTACCGGGGAGCTGTTTTTT.

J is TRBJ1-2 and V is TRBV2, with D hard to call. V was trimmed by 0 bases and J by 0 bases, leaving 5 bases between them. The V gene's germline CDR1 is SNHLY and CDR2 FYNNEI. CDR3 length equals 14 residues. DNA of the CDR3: TGTGCCAGCAGTGAAGCAGGTTCTAACTATGGCTACACCTTC. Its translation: CASSEAGSNYGYTF.

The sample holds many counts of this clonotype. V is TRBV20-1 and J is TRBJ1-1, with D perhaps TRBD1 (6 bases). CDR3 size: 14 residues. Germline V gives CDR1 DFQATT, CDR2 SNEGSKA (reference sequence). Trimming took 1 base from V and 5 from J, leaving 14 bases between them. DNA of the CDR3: TGCAGTGCTAGAGTGGGGGCGCGTGATACTGAAGCTTTCTTT. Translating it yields CSARVGARDTEAFF.

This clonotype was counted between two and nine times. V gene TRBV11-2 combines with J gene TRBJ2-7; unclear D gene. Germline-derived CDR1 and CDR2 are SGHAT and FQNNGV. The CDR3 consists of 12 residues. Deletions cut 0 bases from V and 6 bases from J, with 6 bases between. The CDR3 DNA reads TGTGCCAGCAGCTTAGACACCCGCGAGCAGTACTTC. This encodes CASSLDTREQYF.

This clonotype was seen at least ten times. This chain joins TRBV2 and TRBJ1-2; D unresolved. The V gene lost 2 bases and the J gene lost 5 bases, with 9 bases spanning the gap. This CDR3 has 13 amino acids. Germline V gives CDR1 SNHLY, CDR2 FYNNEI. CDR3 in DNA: TGTGCCAGCAGTGAATGGCCCGCTTATGGCTACACCTTC. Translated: CASSEWPAYGYTF.

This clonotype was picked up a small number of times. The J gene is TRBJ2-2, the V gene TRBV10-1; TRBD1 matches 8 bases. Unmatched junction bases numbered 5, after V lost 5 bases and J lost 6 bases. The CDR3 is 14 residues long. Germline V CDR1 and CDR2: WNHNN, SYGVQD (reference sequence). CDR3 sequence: CASSTDRDAGELFF. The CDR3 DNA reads TGCGCCAGCAGTACGGACAGGGACGCCGGGGAGCTGTTTTTT.